This T cell receptor beta chain was identified in a study of vaccination and CD4 T cells after COVID-19. As regards this clonotype: No antigen is known for it.

The treatment denotes: approximately nine-day PBMC culture with coronavirus spike peptide pools or control peptides (ViraFEST assay). The germline V gene encodes CDR1 DFQATT and CDR2 SNEGSKA (reference sequence). The CDR3 is 14 amino acids. V was pared by 4 bases and J by 2 bases, with 4 bases of the junction left unmatched. Once obtained from cultured CD4+ T cells, the DNA was sequenced using the Oncomine TCR Beta short-read assay. The source of extracted genomic DNA was cultured CD4+ T cells. TCRdb re-analysed the PCR reads in MiXCR, keeping a single row per CDR3 protein. The table lists 20,000 to 25,000 distinct CDR3 sequences, under 55% of them singletons.

This TCR came from a human donor who had recovered from COVID-19. The material sequenced was CD4+ T cells from blood, cultured in vitro. V usage is TRBV20-1 and J usage is TRBJ2-3, with TRBD2 identical over 9 bases. CDR3 amino acids: CSATLAGTTDTQYF. The CDR3 DNA reads TGCAGTGCTACCCTAGCGGGGACCACAGATACGCAGTATTTT.